The TCR beta chain under discussion was sequenced for a study of blood T cell repertoires in COVID-19. About the study: PBMCs, B-cell-depleted T cells, or T cells were the source of the cDNA or gDNA that made up the material.

Repertoires were generated with immunoSEQ multiplex PCR, while TCRdb's copy carries only in-frame clones and drops some. Of approximately 200,000 clones detected, over 80% appear once; the ten largest clones hold roughly 3.7%. Exposed participants came across a COVID-19 case within 2 weeks before study entry. Unmatched junction bases numbered 5, after V lost 6 bases and J lost 0 bases. The length of the CDR3 is 15 residues. From germline, CDR1 is SGHTA and CDR2 FQGTGA. Source material: PBMCs or T cells enriched from blood (not recorded which). The chain uses TRBV7-3 and TRBJ2-7, with TRBD2 matching 10 bases. This TCR came from a woman aged 30 to 39 who had been exposed to COVID-19. The CDR3 spells CASSKLAGSSYEQYF. The CDR3 bases are TGTGCCAGCAGTAAACTAGCGGGAAGCTCCTACGAGCAGTACTTC.